The following is a T cell receptor beta chain sequence with its context. Its matching antigen is unknown. V lost 1 base to trimming and J lost 5 bases, with 7 bases between them. Per germline, CDR1 SGHRS and CDR2 YFSETQ. The CDR3 covers 13 residues. Measured with immunoSEQ multiplex PCR; TCRdb has only the in-frame clones, and not every one. This table has around 450,000 clones, roughly 87% appearing once. This specimen comes from a study of Ad26.COV2.S vaccination and SARS-CoV-2 variants. On the study more broadly: Donor allocation was to the COV1001 Ad26.COV2.S trial arm. The study gave Ad26.COV2.S intramuscularly, once or twice 56 days apart. Study observations and caveats: Those who received vaccine or placebo ended up with similar non-spike TCR breadth.

The sample's treatment: some 20 received Ad26.COV2.S at low or high dose, single or two shots; about 5 received placebo; per-sample allocation not given. All samples were drawn on day 63, counting from the first vaccine or placebo injection. The donor's status was that of an adult aged 18-55 years in Boston. The sequencing used peripheral blood, collected in a trial of Ad26.COV2.S vaccine versus placebo. The chain carries TRBV5-1 and TRBJ1-5; no firm D call. This TCR was sampled from a person between 18 and 65 years old who received the Ad26.COV2.S COVID-19 vaccine or a placebo. The CDR3 nucleotides read TGCGCCAGCAGCTTGTCACCCGATCAGCCCCAGCATTTT. Translating it yields CASSLSPDQPQHF.